The TCR beta chain under discussion was sequenced for a study of CD4 T cells in relation to SARS-CoV-2 and coronaviruses. About the research overall: Controls used an HIV-1 Nef peptide pool or no peptide.

Before the COVID-19 pandemic, during about 2010-2018, CD4+ T cells were taken from unexposed donors. The cells were cultured for roughly 11 days before CD4+ T cells were isolated. Unexposed-donor CD4+ T cells were probed with SARS-CoV-2 S/N and four cold-coronavirus spikes, cells permitting. Each well had a few million PBMCs in 5% human AB serum with IL-2. Cultures received half-medium IL-2 refreshes on days 3 and 7. In regard to this clone: Its antigen is not known.

Method: immunoSEQ multiplex PCR; TCRdb's copy keeps in-frame clones and lacks some. The sample carries 25,000 to 30,000 clones, 73% recorded once. The CDR3 consists of 13 residues. V lost 5 bases and J 5 bases, leaving 13 bases between the germline ends. This TCR came from a human donor in good health. Sequencing used CD4+ T cells from PBMCs, cultured in vitro. The chain is built from TRBV12-3 or TRBV12-4 and TRBJ2-7; D gene uncertain. Written as DNA, the CDR3 is TGTGCCAGCAGTGGGGTGGGGAACCACGAGCAGTACTTC. Its protein product is CASSGVGNHEQYF.